This is a list of T cell receptor beta chains from one sample in a study of blood T cell repertoires in COVID-19. Using immunoSEQ multiplex PCR, the repertoire was profiled, and TCRdb retains in-frame clones only, with some absent. The sample holds 350,000 or so clones; roughly nine tenths are singletons and the top ten take less than 5%. The specimen was peripheral blood. These receptors were collected from an older woman with COVID-19, enrolled during active disease. The CDR3 runs from the conserved cysteine through the conserved F or W.

J,V,CDR3
TRBJ2-3,TRBV30,CAWRGLVPDTQYF
TRBJ1-4,TRBV6-5,CASSLRGQLNEKLFF
TRBJ1-6,TRBV12-3/TRBV12-4,CASSRYNSPLHF
TRBJ2-5,TRBV9,CASSVDQGQRHQETQYF
TRBJ2-3,TRBV7-3,CASSARSSGSTDTQYF
TRBJ2-3,TRBV24-1,CATSEGTGGRDTQYF
TRBJ1-5,TRBV15,CATSRDRGRGTNQPQHF
TRBJ2-7,TRBV7-8,CASSLTGAEQYF
TRBJ2-7,TRBV6-5,CASIPHSGSSYEQYF
TRBJ1-5,TRBV5-6,CASSWGVPGNNQPQHF
TRBJ2-1,TRBV5-4,CASSLVAGGPAVGEQFF
TRBJ1-1,TRBV19,CASSPRPDRVGTEAFF
TRBJ1-5,TRBV2,CASRDRAIQPQHF
TRBJ1-5,TRBV3-1/TRBV3-2,CASSQEGGGQPQHF
TRBJ1-2,TRBV6-5,CASSLIAGGSYGYTF
TRBJ2-5,TRBV7-8,CASSLGAGEETQYF
TRBJ1-1,TRBV5-3,CASSNRRGDTEAFF
TRBJ1-2,TRBV5-1,CASSPQGETYGYTF
TRBJ1-6,TRBV7-8,CASSLAGQGNSPLHF
TRBJ1-3,TRBV28,CASSTGRNTIYF
TRBJ2-3,TRBV3-1/TRBV3-2,CASSQSGLEQYF
TRBJ1-5,TRBV19,CASTKTGGNQPQHF
TRBJ1-1,TRBV6-5,CASSYSGRDTEAFF
TRBJ1-2,TRBV6-6,CASSYGSQAGSYGYTF
TRBJ1-5,TRBV30,CAWSVRSQGAHQPQHF
TRBJ2-3,TRBV9,CASSRGGATDTQYF
TRBJ1-2,TRBV11-2,CASSRNQGANYGYTF
TRBJ2-3,TRBV2,CASSENDLRTDTQYF
TRBJ2-2,TRBV6-5,CASRQGSGGELFF
TRBJ1-1,TRBV7-3,CASSLQGSHTEAFF
TRBJ1-1,TRBV6-4,CASSVRDTEAFF
TRBJ1-1,TRBV29-1,CSGRTEPVSEAFF
TRBJ1-4,TRBV5-6,CASSLKRGGDEKLFF
TRBJ2-7,TRBV2,CASSANLGGQYF
TRBJ1-2,TRBV24-1,CATSDPDRGGYTF
TRBJ2-1,TRBV3-1/TRBV3-2,CASSLAGVRSYNEQFF
TRBJ2-1,TRBV19,CASSQVGSYNEQFF
TRBJ1-1,TRBV28,CASSLTGPPEAFF
TRBJ1-6,TRBV5-8,CASSLSGSLSSYNSPLHF
TRBJ2-7,TRBV18,CASSTGAGGSYEQYF
TRBJ2-7,TRBV5-5,CASSFAEAYEQYF
TRBJ1-1,TRBV6-5,CATKTGGRSEAFF
TRBJ2-5,TRBV28,CASSPGTEQETQYF
TRBJ2-5,TRBV18,CASSPLTGGEETQYF
TRBJ1-1,TRBV28,CASSSPSRVTEAFF
TRBJ2-2,TRBV9,CASSAFLPGLANTGELFF
TRBJ1-2,TRBV28,CASKTGAPSGYTF
TRBJ2-1,TRBV7-2,CASTLLAGAYNEQFF
TRBJ1-4,TRBV19,CASSVRTGQGGRKLFF
TRBJ1-1,TRBV6-5,CASSYQGRDAFF
TRBJ2-7,TRBV6-5,CASSYSRGGVGYEQYF
TRBJ2-3,TRBV7-3,CASSLTSGNRADTQYF
TRBJ2-5,TRBV7-3,CASSLAGETQYF
TRBJ1-3,TRBV5-1,CASSYTQGVGNTIYF